The present T cell receptor (beta chain) was sequenced within a study of shared clonotypes between healthy human individuals. The assay was immunoSEQ multiplex PCR, and TCRdb's table has in-frame clones only and misses some. The data contain over a million clones, approximately 78% of them singletons. This clone was observed a single time. Trimming stripped 7 bases from V and 3 bases from J, with 19 bases between. CDR3 length equals 15 residues. Germline-derived CDR1 and CDR2 are MNHNS and SASEGT. The chain has TRBV6-1 and TRBJ2-7, with no clear D. Sequencing was carried out using memory CD4+ T cells from PBMCs. Subset reported: CD45RA-negative fraction. This TCR was sampled from a man younger than 35 in good health. Some clones in this sample may be carry-over from other donors' samples. The CDR3 DNA sequence: TGTGCCAGCATTGTTGTAGACGGCTTGATCTACGAGCAGTACTTC. It specifies CASIVVDGLIYEQYF.